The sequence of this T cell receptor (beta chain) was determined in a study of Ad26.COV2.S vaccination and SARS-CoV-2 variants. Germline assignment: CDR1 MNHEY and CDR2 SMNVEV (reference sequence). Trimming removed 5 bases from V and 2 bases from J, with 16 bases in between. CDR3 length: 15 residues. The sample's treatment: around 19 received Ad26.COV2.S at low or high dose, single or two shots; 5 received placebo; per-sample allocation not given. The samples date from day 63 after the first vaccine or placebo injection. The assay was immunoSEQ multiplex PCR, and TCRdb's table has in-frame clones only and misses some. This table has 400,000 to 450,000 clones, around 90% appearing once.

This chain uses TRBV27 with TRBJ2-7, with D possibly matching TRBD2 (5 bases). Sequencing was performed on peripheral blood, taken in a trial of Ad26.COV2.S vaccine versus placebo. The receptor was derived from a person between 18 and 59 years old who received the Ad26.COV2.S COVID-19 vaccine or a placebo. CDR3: CASSPLGGVAYEQYF. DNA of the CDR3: TGTGCCAGCAGTCCCTTAGGAGGAGTGGCCTACGAGCAGTACTTC.